These 27 T cell receptor beta chains were sequenced from one sample in a study of control samples from healthy donors and cancer patients. Libraries were prepared by immunoSEQ multiplex PCR; TCRdb keeps only in-frame clonotypes and omits some of them. The profile shows approximately 86,000 clones, approximately 86% of them singletons. Sequenced sample: blood. The origin of the receptors is a man aged 25-45 years in good health.

This chain uses TRBV4-2 with TRBJ2-1, with TRBD1 matching over 7 bases. There are 15 residues in the CDR3. Germline V gene data show CDR1 as LGHNA and CDR2 as YNFKEQ. J was trimmed by 5 bases and V by 3 bases; bases with no gene match: 7. The CDR3 loop is CASSQGRGLNNEQFF. In DNA, the CDR3 is TGTGCCAGCAGCCAGGGCAGGGGGTTGAACAATGAGCAGTTCTTC.

V and J are TRBV19 and TRBJ1-2; 7 bases agree with TRBD1. Trimming took 8 bases from V and 8 from J; bases not matched to a gene: 14. This CDR3 spans 14 amino acids. CDR1 and CDR2 (germline): LNHDA, SQIVND (reference sequence). CDR3 nucleotide sequence: TGTGCCAGTCGCGTCAACAGGGGCGATAAGGGCTACACCTTC. Its protein product is CASRVNRGDKGYTF.

CDR3 sequence reads: CASSLDRLLGTEAFF. DNA for the CDR3: TGTGCCAGCAGCTTAGACAGGTTGTTGGGGACTGAAGCTTTCTTT. The chain combines TRBV7-2 with TRBJ1-1; D is perhaps TRBD1 (5 bases). The CDR3 spans 15 residues. V gave up 1 base and J gave up 5 bases, with 14 bases separating them. In germline, CDR1 is SGHTA, CDR2 FQGNSA. The full variable domain, with the rest looked up from reference TRBV7-2 and TRBJ1-1, is GAGVSQSPSNKVTEKGKDVELRCDPISGHTALYWYRQSLGQGLEFLIYFQGNSAPDKSGLPSDRFSAERTGGSVSTLTIQRTQQEDSAVYLCASSLDRLLGTEAFFGQGTRLTVV.

This clone was detected many times. The V gene is TRBV30, the J gene TRBJ1-2; D gene uncertain. CDR3 length: 11 residues. The V end was cut by 3 bases, the J end by 5 bases, with 7 bases between. CDR1 is GTSNPN, CDR2 SVGIG, per germline (reference sequence). DNA for the CDR3: TGTGCCTGGAGGTCGATTTATGGCTACACCTTC. Translation gives CAWRSIYGYTF.

This clone was found a few times. The chain links TRBV5-4 to TRBJ1-1; D is unclear. V lost 1 base and J lost 4, with 11 bases in between. This CDR3 spans 14 amino acids. Germline lookup yields CDR1 SGHNT and CDR2 YYREEE (reference sequence). CDR3: CASSLSKLVTEAFF. As DNA, the CDR3 is TGTGCCAGCAGCTTGAGTAAATTGGTCACTGAAGCTTTCTTT.

The CDR3 reads CASSADRGGETQYF. DNA for the CDR3: TGTGCCAGCAGCGCCGACAGGGGTGGGGAGACCCAGTACTTC. The gene calls are TRBV11-2 and TRBJ2-5; TRBD1 agrees at 8 bases. Germline CDR1 reads SGHAT; CDR2 reads FQNNGV. J was trimmed by 5 bases and V by 5 bases; bases with no gene match: 7. The CDR3 sequence is 14 residues long. Drawing the rest from reference TRBV11-2 and TRBJ2-5, the complete variable domain is EAGVAQSPRYKIIEKRQSVAFWCNPISGHATLYWYQQILGQGPKLLIQFQNNGVVDDSQLPKDRFSAERLKGVDSTLKIQPAKLEDSAVYLCASSADRGGETQYFGPGTRLLVL.

This clone is labeled medium-sized (0.01 to 0.1%). The V and J genes are TRBV21-1 and TRBJ2-7; no check of the table's D call, TRBD1, against the DNA was made. TRBV21-1 is recorded as a pseudogene. The CDR3 covers 17 residues. CDR3 bases: TGTGCCAGCAGCAAGAGGGACAGGGGTCCCAGCTCCTACGAGCAGTACTTC. Its translation: CASSKRDRGPSSYEQYF.

The V and J genes are TRBV10-3 and TRBJ1-2; the match to TRBD1 covers 9 bases. There are 14 residues in the CDR3. Germline V gene lookup returns CDR1 ENHRY and CDR2 SYGVKD. V trimming: 5 bases; J trimming: 8 bases; junction bases outside the gene matches: 9. The CDR3, as DNA: TGTGCCATCAGTTCGGGACAGGGATTGTACGGCTACACCTTC. It encodes CAISSGQGLYGYTF.

The chain recombines TRBV6-5 with TRBJ1-1; TRBD1 might be the D (6 bases). The ends were cut back, 2 bases at V and 7 bases at J, with 17 bases in the middle. Germline CDR1 is MNHEY and CDR2 is SVGAGI. The CDR3 loop spans 15 amino acids. CDR3 DNA: TGTGCCAGCAGTTACCAAGTCGGCCAGGGGTTTGAAGCTTTCTTT. Residues: CASSYQVGQGFEAFF.

The CDR3 spells CSVEEAVGWADTQYF. The CDR3 nucleotides are TGCAGCGTTGAAGAGGCCGTCGGGTGGGCAGATACGCAGTATTTT. This chain joins TRBV29-1 and TRBJ2-3; D is ambiguous. Between the trimmed V and J ends, which lost 0 bases and 4 bases, there was a span of 14 bases. The CDR3 is made up of 15 amino acids. Germline V gene data show CDR1 as SQVTM and CDR2 as ANQGSEA.

The V and J genes are TRBV5-1 and TRBJ2-1; D unresolved. The CDR3 is 15 residues long. Trimming shortened V by 2 bases and J by 8 bases, and 17 bases separated the two germline ends. In germline, CDR1 is SGHRS, CDR2 YFSETQ. CDR3 amino acids: CASSFPAPDTHEQFF. For the CDR3, the DNA is TGCGCCAGCAGCTTCCCGGCACCAGATACTCATGAGCAGTTCTTC.

This clone was seen more than once but under ten times. The chain carries TRBV7-2 and TRBJ2-1; 10 bases fit TRBD2. The V segment lost 0 bases and the J segment 8 bases; nucleotides outside the gene matches: 4. Per the germline V gene, CDR1 is SGHTA and CDR2 is FQGNSA. The CDR3 has 15 residues. The CDR3 sequence is CASSLASGGSYEQFF. The CDR3 nucleotides read TGTGCCAGCAGCTTAGCTAGCGGGGGGTCCTATGAGCAGTTCTTC.

This clone was counted a few times. The chain links TRBV5-6 to TRBJ1-5; D remains ambiguous. The V end was cut by 5 bases, the J end by 4 bases, with 10 bases between. Germline V CDR1 and CDR2: SGHDT, YYEEEE. This CDR3 has 13 amino acids. In nucleotides, the CDR3 is TGTGCCAGCAGTGTCGGGAGAAATCAGCCCCAGCATTTT. It is translated as CASSVGRNQPQHF. Based on the CDR3 plus reference TRBV5-6 and TRBJ1-5, the full variable domain is DAGVTQSPTHLIKTRGQQVTLRCSPKSGHDTVSWYQQALGQGPQFIFQYYEEEERQRGNFPDRFSGHQFPNYSSELNVNALLLGDSALYLCASSVGRNQPQHFGDGTRLSIL.

The chain has TRBV5-1 and TRBJ2-5, with TRBD2 matching over 8 bases. The V segment lost 0 bases and the J segment 1 base; nucleotides outside the gene matches: 8. The CDR3 contains 17 residues. Germline V CDR1 and CDR2: SGHRS, YFSETQ. CDR3 sequence: CASSLGAAGGGQETQYF. The CDR3 DNA is TGCGCCAGCAGCTTGGGGGCGGCGGGGGGCGGCCAAGAGACCCAGTACTTC.

As to this clone: Other DNA sequences in this specimen translate into the identical CDR3. In nucleotides, the CDR3 is TGTGCCTGGAGCCCAGGGAACTATGGCTACACCTTC. It yields the protein CAWSPGNYGYTF. The V gene is TRBV30, the J gene TRBJ1-2, with a possible D match to TRBD1 (5 bases). With 3 bases removed from V and 2 bases from J, the gap between germline ends came to 7 bases. CDR1 GTSNPN and CDR2 SVGIG come from the germline V gene (reference sequence). CDR3 length equals 12 residues.

The genes are TRBV10-1 and TRBJ2-5; 10 bases align to TRBD2. This CDR3 is built from 16 residues. J lost 2 bases, V lost 2 bases, and 5 bases had no gene match. The germline gives CDR1 WNHNN, CDR2 SYGVQD (reference sequence). For the CDR3, the DNA is TGCGCCAGCAGTGAGGGGTTAGCGGGGGGACAAGAGACCCAGTACTTC. This codes for CASSEGLAGGQETQYF.

The table lists this clone with a count of one. V usage is TRBV27 and J usage is TRBJ2-1; D uncertain. CDR1 and CDR2 from the germline V gene are MNHEY and SMNVEV (reference sequence). Trimming left V 0 bases short and J 9 bases short, with 12 bases between. This CDR3 comprises 14 residues. The CDR3 bases are TGTGCCAGCAGTTTATCGACCTGGGCCACTGAGCAGTTCTTC. It specifies CASSLSTWATEQFF.

This clone came up once. The rearrangement joins TRBV7-8 to TRBJ2-5; 8 bases match TRBD1. The J segment lost 2 bases and the V segment lost 5 bases, leaving 4 bases of the junction unmatched. The CDR3 sequence is 14 residues long. CDR1 is SGHVS, CDR2 FQNEAQ, per germline. In DNA, the CDR3 is TGTGCCAGCAGCCTGGGGACAGGTCAAGAGACCCAGTACTTC. It translates to CASSLGTGQETQYF.

This chain connects TRBV7-9 to TRBJ2-5, with D unresolved. Trimming removed 4 bases at V and 5 bases at J, with 11 bases between. There are 13 residues in the CDR3. Germline V gives CDR1 SEHNR, CDR2 FQNEAQ (reference sequence). The CDR3 loop is CASSSAAVETQYF. The CDR3 nucleotides read TGTGCCAGCAGCTCGGCCGCGGTCGAGACCCAGTACTTC.

The gene calls are TRBV27 and TRBJ2-3; TRBD1 is a possible D gene (5 bases). V was trimmed by 2 bases and J by 0 bases, leaving 12 bases between them. The V gene's germline CDR1 is MNHEY and CDR2 SMNVEV (reference sequence). The CDR3 is 16 residues long. As DNA, the CDR3 is TGTGCCAGCAGTTTAGTAGGGGTGTCTAGCACAGATACGCAGTATTTT. It yields the protein CASSLVGVSSTDTQYF.

V and J are TRBV7-8 and TRBJ2-7; TRBD1 aligns across 9 bases. Germline V gene sequence: CDR1 SGHVS, CDR2 FQNEAQ. The CDR3 loop spans 17 amino acids. V lost 4 bases and J lost 3; bases outside the gene matches: 13. CDR3 amino acids: CASSSRTGASSHYEQYF. The CDR3 nucleotides are TGTGCCAGCAGCTCTAGGACAGGGGCAAGCTCGCACTACGAGCAGTACTTC.

The chain employs TRBV5-1 and TRBJ1-3; no firm D call. The length of the CDR3 is 16 residues. Germline loops: CDR1 SGHRS, CDR2 YFSETQ. Trimming left V 1 base short and J 0 bases short, with 11 bases between. This chain's CDR3 is CASSLFSGDSGNTIYF. CDR3 coding DNA: TGCGCCAGCAGCTTGTTTTCCGGCGACTCTGGAAACACCATATATTTT.

The chain combines TRBV9 with TRBJ2-3; D remains ambiguous. The germline V gene encodes CDR1 SGDLS and CDR2 YYNGEE. The CDR3 loop spans 15 amino acids. V shed 0 bases and J shed 1 base, with 9 bases lying between them. In DNA, the CDR3 is TGTGCCAGCAGCGTAGACCCGCTGGGCACAGATACGCAGTATTTT. Amino acid sequence: CASSVDPLGTDTQYF. Together with reference TRBV9 and TRBJ2-3, the CDR3 gives the full variable domain: DSGVTQTPKHLITATGQRVTLRCSPRSGDLSVYWYQQSLDQGLQFLIQYYNGEERAKGNILERFSAQQFPDLHSELNLSSLELGDSALYFCASSVDPLGTDTQYFGPGTRLTVL.

The V call is TRBV6-4, the J call TRBJ1-2, with D possibly matching TRBD1 (6 bases). Per germline, CDR1 MRHNA and CDR2 SNTAGT. Trimming removed 3 bases from V and 7 bases from J, with 15 bases in between. The CDR3 consists of 14 residues. Here the CDR3 DNA reads TGTGCCAGCAGTGAGGGGGGCTCGTCTGGTGGCTACACCTTC. Its protein is CASSEGGSSGGYTF.

The V call is TRBV5-1, the J call TRBJ2-7; D gene unclear. Trimming removed 0 bases from V and 2 bases from J, with 6 bases in between. There are 13 residues in the CDR3. CDR1 SGHRS and CDR2 YFSETQ come from the germline V gene. CDR3 DNA sequence: TGCGCCAGCAGCTTGGACACGACCTACGAGCAGTACTTC. It translates to CASSLDTTYEQYF.

The V and J genes are TRBV6-1 and TRBJ1-3; weak D call: TRBD1 (5 bases). Trimming shortened V by 2 bases and J by 3 bases, and 14 bases separated the two germline ends. CDR3 length: 16 amino acids. CDR1 is MNHNS and CDR2 is SASEGT in the germline V gene. The CDR3 coding sequence is TGTGCCAGCAGTGAACCGAGAGGACACCGTGGAAACACCATATATTTT. This codes for CASSEPRGHRGNTIYF.

V is TRBV7-8 and J is TRBJ1-2, with a weak D call TRBD1 (6 bases). Germline CDR1 SGHVS, CDR2 FQNEAQ. This CDR3 comprises 14 residues. V lost 0 bases, J lost 8 bases, and 13 bases lay in between. CDR3 amino acids: CASSLAGGLGGYTF. The DNA for the CDR3 is TGTGCCAGCAGCTTAGCAGGGGGACTTGGGGGCTACACCTTC.